This T cell receptor beta chain was profiled in a study of blood T cells in healthy people across ages. Notes on the study in general: Estimates drawn from one million T cells were deemed to understate diversity.

This clonotype has a handful of counts. Its antigen is currently unknown. Primers used in a second PCR of about 7 to 12 cycles were a sample-barcoded 5' primer and a J-beta primer mix. TCRdb re-derived calls from the 5' RACE reads in MiXCR, one entry per CDR3 protein. Altogether 600,000 to 1,000,000 distinct CDR3 sequences are present, roughly 50% being singletons, with the ten largest covering approximately 21%. The CDR3 consists of 14 residues. V lost 5 bases and J 0 bases, leaving 9 bases between the germline ends. In germline, CDR1 is SGHTA, CDR2 FQGNSA. The chain recombines TRBV7-2 with TRBJ2-3; D remains ambiguous. The sequenced material came from blood. The receptor's source is a man younger than 40 in good health. The CDR3 loop is CASSLRSSTDTQYF. CDR3 nucleotide sequence: TGTGCCAGCAGCCTAAGATCTAGCACAGATACGCAGTATTTT. Full variable domain (missing parts from reference TRBV7-2 and TRBJ2-3): GAGVSQSPSNKVTEKGKDVELRCDPISGHTALYWYRQSLGQGLEFLIYFQGNSAPDKSGLPSDRFSAERTGGSVSTLTIQRTQQEDSAVYLCASSLRSSTDTQYFGPGTRLTVL.